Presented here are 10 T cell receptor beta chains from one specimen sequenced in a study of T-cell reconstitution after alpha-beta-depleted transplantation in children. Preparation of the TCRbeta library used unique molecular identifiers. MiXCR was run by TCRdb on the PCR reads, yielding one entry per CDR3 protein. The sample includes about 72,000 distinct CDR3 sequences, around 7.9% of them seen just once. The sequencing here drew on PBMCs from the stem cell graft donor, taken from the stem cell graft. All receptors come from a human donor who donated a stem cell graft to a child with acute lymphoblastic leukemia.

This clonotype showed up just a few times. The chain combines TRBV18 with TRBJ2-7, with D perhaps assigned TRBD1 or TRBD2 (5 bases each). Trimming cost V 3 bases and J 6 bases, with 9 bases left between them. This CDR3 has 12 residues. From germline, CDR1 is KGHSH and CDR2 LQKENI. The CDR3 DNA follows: TGTGCCAGCTCACCTGGGGGAAGCGAGCAGTACTTC. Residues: CASSPGGSEQYF.

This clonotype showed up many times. The chain's CDR3 is CASSLTVGDSGQPQHF. The CDR3 DNA reads TGTGCCAGCAGTTTAACCGTTGGGGATAGTGGGCAGCCCCAGCATTTT. V usage is TRBV12-3 or TRBV12-4 and J usage is TRBJ1-5; D is ambiguous. Between the trimmed V and J ends, which lost 2 bases and 7 bases, there was a span of 18 bases. The CDR3 is made up of 16 amino acids.

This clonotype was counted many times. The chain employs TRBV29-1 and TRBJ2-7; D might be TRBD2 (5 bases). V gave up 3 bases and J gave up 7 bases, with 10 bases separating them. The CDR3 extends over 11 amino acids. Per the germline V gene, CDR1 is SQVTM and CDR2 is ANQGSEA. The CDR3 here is CSVEDFGEQYF. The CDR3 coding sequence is TGCAGCGTTGAGGACTTTGGGGAGCAGTACTTC.

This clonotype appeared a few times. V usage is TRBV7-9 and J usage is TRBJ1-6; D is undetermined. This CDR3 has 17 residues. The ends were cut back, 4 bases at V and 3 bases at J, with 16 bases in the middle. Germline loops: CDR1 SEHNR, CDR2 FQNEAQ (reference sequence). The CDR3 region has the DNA TGTGCCAGCAGCTCACCCTCTCAGGACGGCTATAATTCACCCCTCCACTTT. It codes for CASSSPSQDGYNSPLHF.

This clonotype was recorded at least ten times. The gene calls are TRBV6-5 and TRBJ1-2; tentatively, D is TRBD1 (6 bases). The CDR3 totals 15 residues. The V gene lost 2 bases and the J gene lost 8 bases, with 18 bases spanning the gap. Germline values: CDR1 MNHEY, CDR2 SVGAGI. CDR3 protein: CASSYERGSWGGYTF. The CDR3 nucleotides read TGTGCCAGCAGTTACGAAAGGGGGAGCTGGGGAGGCTACACCTTC.

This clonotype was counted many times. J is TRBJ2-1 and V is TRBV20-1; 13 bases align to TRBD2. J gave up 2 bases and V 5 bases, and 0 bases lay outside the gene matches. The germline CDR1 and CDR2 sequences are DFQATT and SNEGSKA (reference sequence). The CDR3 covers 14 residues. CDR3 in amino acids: CSAGTSGTYNEQFF. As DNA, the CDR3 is TGCAGTGCTGGGACTAGCGGGACCTACAATGAGCAGTTCTTC.

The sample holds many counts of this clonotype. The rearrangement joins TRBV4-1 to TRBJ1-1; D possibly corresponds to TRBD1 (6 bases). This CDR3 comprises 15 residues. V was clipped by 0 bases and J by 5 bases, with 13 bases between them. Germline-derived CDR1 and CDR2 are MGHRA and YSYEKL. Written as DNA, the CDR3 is TGCGCCAGCAGCCAAGAAAACAGGGCGATAACTGAAGCTTTCTTT. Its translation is CASSQENRAITEAFF.

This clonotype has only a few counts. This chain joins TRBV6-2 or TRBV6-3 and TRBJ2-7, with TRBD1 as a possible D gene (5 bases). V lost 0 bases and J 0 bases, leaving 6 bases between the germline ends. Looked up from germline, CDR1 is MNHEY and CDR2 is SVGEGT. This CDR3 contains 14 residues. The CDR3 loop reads CASSYSDTSYEQYF. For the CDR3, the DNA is TGTGCCAGCAGTTACTCGGACACCTCCTACGAGCAGTACTTC.

The CDR3 DNA reads TGTGCCAGCAGCGAAACCGGGACTAACAGCTACGAGCAGTACTTC. It codes for CASSETGTNSYEQYF. The chain joins TRBV5-4 to TRBJ2-7, with 7 bases aligning to TRBD2. The length of the CDR3 is 15 residues. Trimming cost V 4 bases and J 3 bases; bases outside gene matches: 10. Germline CDR1 reads SGHNT; CDR2 reads YYREEE (reference sequence).

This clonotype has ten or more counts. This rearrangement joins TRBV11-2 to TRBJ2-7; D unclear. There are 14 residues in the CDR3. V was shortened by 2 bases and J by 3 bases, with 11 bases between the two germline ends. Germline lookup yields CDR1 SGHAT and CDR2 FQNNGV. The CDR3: CASSLTAGGYEQYF. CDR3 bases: TGTGCCAGCAGCTTAACCGCCGGTGGCTACGAGCAGTACTTC.